This T cell receptor (beta chain) originates from a study of metastatic and nonmetastatic thyroid tumors. Study background: Both malignant and benign thyroid patients supplied peripheral blood and tumor or nodule tissue samples, across which the repertoires of these patients were then compared. Study-wide results and limits: Reported TCR beta diversity, measured in blood and tumor, was significantly higher for malignant thyroid tumors than for benign nodules.

Before thyroid surgery, none of the patients had received any treatment. This clone was observed a few times. Antigen: not known. Original processing notes: Clinicopathological groups supplied CDR3 differences that were used to build a distant-metastasis classifier for papillary thyroid cancer. TCRdb redid the clone calls on the PCR reads using MiXCR. What appears here as the V and J calls and clone size reflects TCRdb's work, not the paper's. The sample includes about 7,400 clones, roughly 28% of them seen just once. The germline V gene has CDR1 DFQATT and CDR2 SNEGSKA (reference sequence). CDR3 length: 13 residues.

The sequence derives from a male donor with papillary thyroid cancer or a benign thyroid nodule (not recorded which). Some clones in this sample may be carry-over from other donors' samples. The chain joins TRBV20-1 to TRBJ2-7; D perhaps matches TRBD2 (5 bases). Sequencing input: adjacent normal tissue. CDR3 residues: CSAHSGKSYEQYF. CDR3 nucleotides: TGCAGCGCTCATTCGGGGAAATCCTACGAGCAGTACTTC.